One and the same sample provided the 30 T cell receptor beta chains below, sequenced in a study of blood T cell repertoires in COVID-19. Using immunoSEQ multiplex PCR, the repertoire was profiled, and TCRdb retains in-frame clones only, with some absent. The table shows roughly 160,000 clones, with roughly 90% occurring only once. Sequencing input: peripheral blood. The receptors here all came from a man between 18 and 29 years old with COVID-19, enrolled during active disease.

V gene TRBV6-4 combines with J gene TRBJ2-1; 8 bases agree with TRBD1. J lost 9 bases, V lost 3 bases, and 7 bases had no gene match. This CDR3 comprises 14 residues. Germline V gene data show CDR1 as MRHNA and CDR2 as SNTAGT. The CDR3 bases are TGTGCCAGCAGTGAATCACAGGGGGAGCTTGAGCAGTTCTTC. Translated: CASSESQGELEQFF.

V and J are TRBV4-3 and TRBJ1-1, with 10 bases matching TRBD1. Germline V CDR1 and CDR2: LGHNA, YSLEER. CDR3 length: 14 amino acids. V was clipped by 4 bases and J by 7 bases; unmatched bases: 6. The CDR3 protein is CASSLDRGLSEAFF. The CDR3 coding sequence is TGCGCCAGCAGCCTCGACAGGGGGCTAAGTGAAGCTTTCTTT.

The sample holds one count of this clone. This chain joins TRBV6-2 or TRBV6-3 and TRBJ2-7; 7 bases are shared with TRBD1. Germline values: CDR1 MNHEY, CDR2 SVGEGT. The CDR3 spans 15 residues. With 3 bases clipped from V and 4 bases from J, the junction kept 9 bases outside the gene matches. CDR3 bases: TGTGCCAGCAGTTATCGGCAGGGGGTTGGTTACGAGCAGTACTTC. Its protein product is CASSYRQGVGYEQYF.

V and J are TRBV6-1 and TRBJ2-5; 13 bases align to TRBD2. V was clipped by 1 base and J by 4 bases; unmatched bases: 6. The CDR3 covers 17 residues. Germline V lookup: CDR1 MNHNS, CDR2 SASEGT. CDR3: CASSEVRLAGGTETQYF. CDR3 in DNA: TGTGCCAGCAGTGAAGTGCGACTAGCGGGAGGTACAGAGACCCAGTACTTC.

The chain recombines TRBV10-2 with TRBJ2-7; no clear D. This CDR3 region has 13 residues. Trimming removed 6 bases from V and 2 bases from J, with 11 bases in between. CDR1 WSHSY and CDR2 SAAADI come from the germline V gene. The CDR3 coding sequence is TGCGCCAGCAGGATCATGGGCGCCTACGAGCAGTACTTC. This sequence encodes CASRIMGAYEQYF.

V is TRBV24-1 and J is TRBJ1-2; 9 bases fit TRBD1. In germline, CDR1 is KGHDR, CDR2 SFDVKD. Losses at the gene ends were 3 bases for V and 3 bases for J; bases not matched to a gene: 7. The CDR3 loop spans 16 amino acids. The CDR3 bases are TGTGCCACCAGTGATCCCACAAGGACAGGGGACTATGGCTACACCTTC. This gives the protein CATSDPTRTGDYGYTF.

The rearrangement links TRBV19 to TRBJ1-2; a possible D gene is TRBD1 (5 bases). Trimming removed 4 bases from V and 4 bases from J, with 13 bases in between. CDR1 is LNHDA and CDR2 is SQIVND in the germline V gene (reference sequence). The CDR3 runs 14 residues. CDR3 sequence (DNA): TGTGCCAGTAGTACGCGGGGGGACTCCTATGGCTACACCTTC. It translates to CASSTRGDSYGYTF.

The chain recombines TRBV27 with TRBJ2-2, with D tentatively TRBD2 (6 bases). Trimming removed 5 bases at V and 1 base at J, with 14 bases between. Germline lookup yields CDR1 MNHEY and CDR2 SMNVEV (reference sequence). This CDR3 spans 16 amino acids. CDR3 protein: CASSASAGKNTGELFF. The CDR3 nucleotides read TGTGCCAGCAGTGCTTCGGCGGGGAAGAACACCGGGGAGCTGTTTTTT.

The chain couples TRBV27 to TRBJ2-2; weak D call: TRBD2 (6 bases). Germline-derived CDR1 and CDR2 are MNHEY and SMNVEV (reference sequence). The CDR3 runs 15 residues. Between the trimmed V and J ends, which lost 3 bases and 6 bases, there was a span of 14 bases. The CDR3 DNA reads TGTGCCAGCAGTTTCCTAGCGAGCCCCCCCGGGGAGCTGTTTTTT. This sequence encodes CASSFLASPPGELFF.

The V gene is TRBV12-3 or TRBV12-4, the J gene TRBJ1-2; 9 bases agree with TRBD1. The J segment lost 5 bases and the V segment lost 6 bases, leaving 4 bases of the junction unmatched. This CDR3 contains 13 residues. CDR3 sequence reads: CASSDRGGYGYTF. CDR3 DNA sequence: TGTGCCAGCAGCGACAGGGGGGGTTATGGCTACACCTTC.

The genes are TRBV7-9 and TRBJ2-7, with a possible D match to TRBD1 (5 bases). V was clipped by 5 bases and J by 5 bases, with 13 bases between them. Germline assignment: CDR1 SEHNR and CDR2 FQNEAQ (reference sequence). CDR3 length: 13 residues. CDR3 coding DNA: TGTGCCAGCAGCCCGCAGGGTCGGGACGAGCAGTACTTC. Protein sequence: CASSPQGRDEQYF.

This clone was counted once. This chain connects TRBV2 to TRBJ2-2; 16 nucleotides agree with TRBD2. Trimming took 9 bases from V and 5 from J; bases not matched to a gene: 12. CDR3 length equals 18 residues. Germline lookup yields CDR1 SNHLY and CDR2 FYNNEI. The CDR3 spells CASTGTSGRAYLTGELFF. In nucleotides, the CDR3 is TGTGCCAGTACTGGGACTAGCGGGAGGGCCTATCTTACCGGGGAGCTGTTTTTT.

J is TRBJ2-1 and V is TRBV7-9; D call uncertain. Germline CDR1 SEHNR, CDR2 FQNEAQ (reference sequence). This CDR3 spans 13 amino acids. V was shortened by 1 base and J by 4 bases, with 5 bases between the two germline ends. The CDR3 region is CASSLDRYNEQFF. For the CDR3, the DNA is TGTGCCAGCAGCTTAGACAGATACAATGAGCAGTTCTTC.

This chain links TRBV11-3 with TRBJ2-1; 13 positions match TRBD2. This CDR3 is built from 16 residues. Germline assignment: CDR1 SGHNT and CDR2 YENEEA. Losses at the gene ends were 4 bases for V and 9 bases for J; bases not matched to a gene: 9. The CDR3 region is CASSSGLAGSRSEQFF. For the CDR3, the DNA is TGTGCCAGCAGCTCGGGACTAGCGGGATCCCGGAGTGAGCAGTTCTTC.

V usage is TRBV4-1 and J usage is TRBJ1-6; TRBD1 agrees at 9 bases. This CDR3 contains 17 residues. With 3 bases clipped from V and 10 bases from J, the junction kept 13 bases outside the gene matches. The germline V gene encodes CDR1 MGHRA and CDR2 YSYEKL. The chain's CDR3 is CASSHPRTGEEGSPLHF. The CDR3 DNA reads TGCGCCAGCAGCCACCCAAGGACAGGGGAAGAAGGATCACCCCTCCACTTT.

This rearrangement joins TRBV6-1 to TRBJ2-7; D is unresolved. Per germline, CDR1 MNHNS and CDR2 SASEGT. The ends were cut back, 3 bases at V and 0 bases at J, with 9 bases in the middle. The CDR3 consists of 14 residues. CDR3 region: CASSDNPSSYEQYF. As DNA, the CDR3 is TGTGCCAGCAGTGATAATCCCAGCTCCTACGAGCAGTACTTC.

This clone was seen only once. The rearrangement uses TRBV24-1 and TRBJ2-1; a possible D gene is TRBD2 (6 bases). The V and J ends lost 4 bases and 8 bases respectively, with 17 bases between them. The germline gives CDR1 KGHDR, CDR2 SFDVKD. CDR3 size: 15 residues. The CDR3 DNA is TGTGCCACCAGTGACCGGCGGGACCATAGGGATGAGCAGTTCTTC. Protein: CATSDRRDHRDEQFF.

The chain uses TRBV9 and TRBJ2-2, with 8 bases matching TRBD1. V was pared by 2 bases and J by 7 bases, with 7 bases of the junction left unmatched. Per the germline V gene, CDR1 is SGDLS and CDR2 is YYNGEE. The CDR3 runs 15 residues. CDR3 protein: CASSVAGGRSGELFF. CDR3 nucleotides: TGTGCCAGCAGCGTTGCAGGGGGCAGGAGCGGGGAGCTGTTTTTT.

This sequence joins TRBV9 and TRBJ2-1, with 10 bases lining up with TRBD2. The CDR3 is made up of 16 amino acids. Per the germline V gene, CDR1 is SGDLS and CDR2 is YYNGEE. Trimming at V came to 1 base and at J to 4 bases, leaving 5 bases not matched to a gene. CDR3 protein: CASSVWKAGGYNEQFF. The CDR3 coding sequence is TGTGCCAGCAGCGTATGGAAAGCGGGAGGGTACAATGAGCAGTTCTTC. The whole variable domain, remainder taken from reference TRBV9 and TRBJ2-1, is DSGVTQTPKHLITATGQRVTLRCSPRSGDLSVYWYQQSLDQGLQFLIQYYNGEERAKGNILERFSAQQFPDLHSELNLSSLELGDSALYFCASSVWKAGGYNEQFFGPGTRLTVL.

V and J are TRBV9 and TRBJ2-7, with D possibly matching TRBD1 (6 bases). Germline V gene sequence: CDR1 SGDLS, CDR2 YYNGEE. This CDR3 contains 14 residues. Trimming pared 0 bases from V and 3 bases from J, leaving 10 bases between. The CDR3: CASSVGGPGYEQYF. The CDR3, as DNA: TGTGCCAGCAGCGTAGGGGGGCCAGGCTACGAGCAGTACTTC.

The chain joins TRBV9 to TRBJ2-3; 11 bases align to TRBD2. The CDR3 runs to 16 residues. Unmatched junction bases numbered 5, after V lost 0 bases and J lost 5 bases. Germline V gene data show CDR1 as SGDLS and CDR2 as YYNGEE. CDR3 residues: CASSVAVAGGVDTQYF. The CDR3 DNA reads TGTGCCAGCAGCGTAGCCGTAGCGGGAGGGGTAGATACGCAGTATTTT.

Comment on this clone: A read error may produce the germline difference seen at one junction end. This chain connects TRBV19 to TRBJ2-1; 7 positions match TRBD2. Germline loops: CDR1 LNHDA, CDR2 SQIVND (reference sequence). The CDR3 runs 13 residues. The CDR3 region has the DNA TGTGCCAGTAGTATCCGCAGGGAGGGGATCCAAATCTTC. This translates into CASSIRREGIQIF.

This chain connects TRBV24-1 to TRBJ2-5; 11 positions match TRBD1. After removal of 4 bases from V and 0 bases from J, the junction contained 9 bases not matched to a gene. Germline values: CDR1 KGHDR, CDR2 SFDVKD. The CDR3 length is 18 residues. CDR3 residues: CATSDTRGTGGNQETQYF. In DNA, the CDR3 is TGTGCCACCAGTGACACCCGAGGGACAGGGGGTAACCAAGAGACCCAGTACTTC.

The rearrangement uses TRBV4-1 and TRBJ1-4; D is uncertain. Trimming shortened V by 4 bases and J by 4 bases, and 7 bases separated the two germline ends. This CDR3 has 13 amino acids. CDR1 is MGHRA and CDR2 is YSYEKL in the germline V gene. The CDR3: CASSRGVNEKLFF. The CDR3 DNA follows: TGCGCCAGCAGCCGAGGAGTTAATGAAAAACTGTTTTTT.

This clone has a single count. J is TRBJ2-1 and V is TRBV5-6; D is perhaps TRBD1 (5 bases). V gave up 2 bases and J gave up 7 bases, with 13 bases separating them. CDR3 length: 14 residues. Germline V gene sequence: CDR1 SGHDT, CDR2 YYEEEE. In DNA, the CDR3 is TGTGCCAGCAGCTTCGACAGTTCATGGAATGAGCAGTTCTTC. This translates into CASSFDSSWNEQFF.

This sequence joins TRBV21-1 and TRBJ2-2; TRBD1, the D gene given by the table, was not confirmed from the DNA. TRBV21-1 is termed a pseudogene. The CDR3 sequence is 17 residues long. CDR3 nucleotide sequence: TGTGCCAGCACTCGAATAGGACAGGGGAAGATCACCGGGGAGCTGTTTTTT. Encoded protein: CASTRIGQGKITGELFF.

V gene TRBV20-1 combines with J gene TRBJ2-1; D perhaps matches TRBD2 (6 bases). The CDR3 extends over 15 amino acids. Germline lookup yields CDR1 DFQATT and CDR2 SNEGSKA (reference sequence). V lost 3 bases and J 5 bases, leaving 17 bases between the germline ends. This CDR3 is CSASRGLDLNNEQFF. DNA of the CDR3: TGCAGTGCTAGTCGGGGACTCGATCTGAACAATGAGCAGTTCTTC.

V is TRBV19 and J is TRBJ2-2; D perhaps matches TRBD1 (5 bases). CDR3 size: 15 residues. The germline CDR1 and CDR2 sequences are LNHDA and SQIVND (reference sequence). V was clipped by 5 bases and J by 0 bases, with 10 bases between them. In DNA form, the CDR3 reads TGTGCCAGTAGTGCGCCAGGGACGAACACCGGGGAGCTGTTTTTT. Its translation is CASSAPGTNTGELFF. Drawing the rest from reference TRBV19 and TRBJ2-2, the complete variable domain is DGGITQSPKYLFRKEGQNVTLSCEQNLNHDAMYWYRQDPGQGLRLIYYSQIVNDFQKGDIAEGYSVSREKKESFPLTVTSAQKNPTAFYLCASSAPGTNTGELFFGEGSRLTVL.

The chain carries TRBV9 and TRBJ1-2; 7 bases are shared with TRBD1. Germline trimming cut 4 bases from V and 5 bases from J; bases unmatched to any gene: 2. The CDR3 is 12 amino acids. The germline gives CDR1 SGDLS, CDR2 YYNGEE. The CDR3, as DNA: TGTGCCAGCAGCAGACAGGGTTATGGCTACACCTTC. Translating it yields CASSRQGYGYTF.

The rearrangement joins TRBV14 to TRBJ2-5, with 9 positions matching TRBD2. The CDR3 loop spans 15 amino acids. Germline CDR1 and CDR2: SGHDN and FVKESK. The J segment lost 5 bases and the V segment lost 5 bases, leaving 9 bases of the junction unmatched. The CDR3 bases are TGTGCCAGCAGCTATCTTAGCGGGAGTGCTGAGACCCAGTACTTC. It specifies CASSYLSGSAETQYF.